This T cell receptor beta chain was sequenced during a study of cytomegalovirus exposure and HLA in healthy donors. Across the whole study: Counted in an early data release were roughly 87 million unique TCRs from HLA-typed donors. Whole-study findings and limits: In a later analysis, a genetic analysis reported fewer productive-TCR N-insertions in an Asian-associated ancestry cluster than the cohort average. Whilst most TCR sequences proved rare, a subset of public TCRs occurred across many donors.

Healthy bone marrow donors made up the donors. Note on this clone: Its antigen remains unidentified.

PCR was performed using 60 Vbeta and 13 Jbeta primers. Profiled with immunoSEQ multiplex PCR; TCRdb holds only in-frame clones, not every one. Counted here are 200,000 to 250,000 clones, approximately 80% occurring once; the ten biggest clones make up about 0.6%. This receptor was taken from a woman aged 40 to 55 in good health and CMV-seronegative. Sequenced input: PBMCs.

CDR3 nucleotide sequence: TGTGCCAGCAGCCCTAGCCCAGGGGAAGAAGCTTTCTTT. It specifies CASSPSPGEEAFF. The chain recombines TRBV9 with TRBJ1-1, with D perhaps matching TRBD1 (6 bases). V lost 4 bases and J 8 bases, leaving 15 bases between the germline ends. This CDR3 has 13 residues. Germline V gene sequence: CDR1 SGDLS, CDR2 YYNGEE.